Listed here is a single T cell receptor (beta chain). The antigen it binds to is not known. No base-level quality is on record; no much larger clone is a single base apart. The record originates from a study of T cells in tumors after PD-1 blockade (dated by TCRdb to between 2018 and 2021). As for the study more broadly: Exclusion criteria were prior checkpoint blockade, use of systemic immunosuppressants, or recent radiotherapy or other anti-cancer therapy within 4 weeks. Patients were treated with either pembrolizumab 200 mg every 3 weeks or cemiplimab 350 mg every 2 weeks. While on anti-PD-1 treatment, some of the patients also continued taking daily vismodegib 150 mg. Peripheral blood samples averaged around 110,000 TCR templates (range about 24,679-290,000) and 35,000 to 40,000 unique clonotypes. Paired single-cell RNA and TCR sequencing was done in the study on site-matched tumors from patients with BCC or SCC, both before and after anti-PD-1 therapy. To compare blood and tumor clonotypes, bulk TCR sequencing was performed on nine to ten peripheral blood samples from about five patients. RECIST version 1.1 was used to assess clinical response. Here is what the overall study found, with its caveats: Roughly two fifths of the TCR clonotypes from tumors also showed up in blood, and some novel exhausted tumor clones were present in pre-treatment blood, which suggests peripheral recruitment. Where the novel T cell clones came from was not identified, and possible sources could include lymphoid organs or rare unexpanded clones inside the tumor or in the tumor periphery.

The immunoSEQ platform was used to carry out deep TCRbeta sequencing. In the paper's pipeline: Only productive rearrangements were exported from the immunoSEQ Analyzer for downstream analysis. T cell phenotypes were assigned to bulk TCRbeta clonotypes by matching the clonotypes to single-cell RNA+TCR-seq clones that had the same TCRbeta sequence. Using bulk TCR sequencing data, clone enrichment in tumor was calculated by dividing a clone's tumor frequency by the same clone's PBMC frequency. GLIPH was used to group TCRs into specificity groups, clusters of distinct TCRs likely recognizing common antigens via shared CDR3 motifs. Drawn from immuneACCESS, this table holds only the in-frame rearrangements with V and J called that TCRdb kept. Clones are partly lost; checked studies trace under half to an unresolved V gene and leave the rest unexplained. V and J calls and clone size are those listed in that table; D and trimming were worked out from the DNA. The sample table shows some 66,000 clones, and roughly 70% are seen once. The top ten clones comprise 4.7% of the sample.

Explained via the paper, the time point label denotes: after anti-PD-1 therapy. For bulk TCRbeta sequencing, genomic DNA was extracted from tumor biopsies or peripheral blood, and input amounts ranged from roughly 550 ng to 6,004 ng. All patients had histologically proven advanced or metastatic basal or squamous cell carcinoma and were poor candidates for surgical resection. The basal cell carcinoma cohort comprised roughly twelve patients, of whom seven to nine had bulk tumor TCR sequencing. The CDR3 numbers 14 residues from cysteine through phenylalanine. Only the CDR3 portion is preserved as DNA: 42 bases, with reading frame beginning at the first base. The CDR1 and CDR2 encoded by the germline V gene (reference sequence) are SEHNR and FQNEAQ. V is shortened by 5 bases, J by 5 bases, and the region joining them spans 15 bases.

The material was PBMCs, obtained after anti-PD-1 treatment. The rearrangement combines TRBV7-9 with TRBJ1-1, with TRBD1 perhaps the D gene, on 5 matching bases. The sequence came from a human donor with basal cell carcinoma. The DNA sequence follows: TGTGCCAGCAGCCCCAGGCAGGGACTTACTGAAGCTTTCTTT. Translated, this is CASSPRQGLTEAFF.